The next 24 T cell receptor beta chains were all read from a single sample in a study of Tregs in tolerant kidney transplant recipients. Related graft donors supplied nonmyeloablative bone marrow transplants, and mixed chimerism was transient. This table comes from immunoSEQ multiplex PCR, and its TCRdb copy is limited to in-frame clones, with some not included. The table records approximately 60,000 clones, about 87% of them present only once. The specimen was CD4+ T cells from blood (PBMCs), collected 6 months after the transplant. These receptors came from a human patient who received a combined kidney and bone marrow transplant. Some T cells may have come from the graft donor.

The chain couples TRBV7-2 to TRBJ1-2, with 9 bases that match TRBD1. J gave up 6 bases and V 5 bases, and 10 bases lay outside the gene matches. Germline CDR1 reads SGHTA; CDR2 reads FQGNSA. The CDR3 is 15 residues long. The CDR3 region is CASSNTDRDRDGYTF. CDR3 nucleotide sequence: TGTGCCAGCAGCAACACGGACAGGGACAGGGATGGCTACACCTTC.

The chain recombines TRBV7-2 with TRBJ2-6; D gene uncertain. Trimming cost V 6 bases and J 3 bases, with 9 bases left between them. The V gene's germline CDR1 is SGHTA and CDR2 FQGNSA. There are 14 residues in the CDR3. The CDR3: CASSRESGANVLTF. The DNA for the CDR3 is TGTGCCAGCAGTCGTGAGAGTGGGGCCAACGTCCTGACTTTC.

The V gene is TRBV7-2, the J gene TRBJ1-5; D is ambiguous. Between the trimmed V and J ends, which lost 6 bases and 5 bases, there was a span of 8 bases. The CDR3 has 12 residues. CDR1 and CDR2 from the germline V gene are SGHTA and FQGNSA. In DNA form, the CDR3 reads TGTGCCAGCAGTTCCCAGTATCAGCCCCAGCATTTT. Protein: CASSSQYQPQHF.

The chain has TRBV15 and TRBJ2-7, with 10 bases identical to TRBD1. CDR1 LNHNV and CDR2 YYDKDF come from the germline V gene (reference sequence). Trimming took 8 bases from V and 2 from J; bases not matched to a gene: 6. CDR3 length: 14 residues. The CDR3 region has the DNA TGTGCCACCCGCGCGACAGGGGGCCCCTACGAGCAGTACTTC. It translates to CATRATGGPYEQYF.

The chain is built from TRBV4-1 and TRBJ1-1; possibly TRBD1 for D (6 bases). The germline V gene encodes CDR1 MGHRA and CDR2 YSYEKL. Deletions cut 6 bases from V and 0 bases from J, with 11 bases between. The CDR3 runs to 14 residues. The CDR3 sequence is CASRDSSMNTEAFF. CDR3 in DNA: TGCGCCAGCAGGGACAGTTCCATGAACACTGAAGCTTTCTTT.

Sample share makes this clone medium-sized. The rearrangement links TRBV29-1 to TRBJ1-3; D may be TRBD1 (6 bases). The CDR3 spans 16 residues. Germline V gene sequence: CDR1 SQVTM, CDR2 ANQGSEA. Trimming stripped 0 bases from V and 5 bases from J, with 17 bases between. In DNA, the CDR3 is TGCAGCGTTGAAGATCCCCGGGACATCGGACGAAACACCATATATTTT. This translates into CSVEDPRDIGRNTIYF.

The V call is TRBV7-2, the J call TRBJ2-2; D uncertain. Per germline, CDR1 SGHTA and CDR2 FQGNSA. V lost 5 bases and J 2 bases, leaving 6 bases between the germline ends. CDR3 length equals 13 residues. The chain's CDR3 is CASSPFNTGELFF. The CDR3 region has the DNA TGTGCCAGCAGCCCCTTTAACACCGGGGAGCTGTTTTTT.

The chain is built from TRBV18 and TRBJ1-1, with 7 bases fitting TRBD1. CDR1 KGHSH and CDR2 LQKENI come from the germline V gene. V was pared by 6 bases and J by 4 bases, with 8 bases of the junction left unmatched. The CDR3 consists of 14 residues. This CDR3 is CASSQGAGGTEAFF. As DNA, the CDR3 is TGTGCCAGCTCCCAAGGGGCAGGGGGCACTGAAGCTTTCTTT.

This clone has more than one count but fewer than ten. The rearrangement uses TRBV28 and TRBJ2-7, with D tentatively TRBD1 (6 bases). V was clipped by 5 bases and J by 1 base, with 15 bases between them. The CDR3 is 15 residues long. CDR1 and CDR2 (germline): MDHEN, SYDVKM. CDR3 sequence: CASSRPRDTSYEQYF. The CDR3 nucleotides are TGTGCCAGCAGTCGACCAAGGGACACTTCCTACGAGCAGTACTTC.

The chain couples TRBV19 to TRBJ2-7; perhaps TRBD2 as D (5 bases). The V and J ends lost 0 bases and 0 bases respectively, with 9 bases between them. The CDR3 is made up of 15 amino acids. Germline CDR1 and CDR2: LNHDA and SQIVND (reference sequence). CDR3 residues: CASSIEARASYEQYF. The CDR3 coding sequence is TGTGCCAGTAGTATAGAAGCGCGGGCCTCCTACGAGCAGTACTTC.

The chain uses TRBV19 and TRBJ2-4, with D maybe TRBD2 (6 bases). V lost 5 bases and J lost 3, with 14 bases in between. This CDR3 spans 15 amino acids. Germline V gene data show CDR1 as LNHDA and CDR2 as SQIVND (reference sequence). DNA for the CDR3: TGTGCCAGTAGTTCGGCCGGGAGAGACAAAAACATTCAGTACTTC. Amino acids: CASSSAGRDKNIQYF.

The J gene is TRBJ2-7, the V gene TRBV7-8; 9 bases are a match to TRBD1. Looked up from germline, CDR1 is SGHVS and CDR2 is FQNEAQ. V lost 4 bases and J lost 0; bases outside the gene matches: 1. This CDR3 contains 14 residues. This chain's CDR3 is CASSSTGGSYEQYF. CDR3 nucleotide sequence: TGTGCCAGCAGCTCGACAGGGGGCTCCTACGAGCAGTACTTC.

The rearrangement links TRBV4-3 to TRBJ2-3, with 9 positions matching TRBD2. Unmatched junction bases numbered 10, after V lost 1 base and J lost 8 bases. The germline CDR1 and CDR2 sequences are LGHNA and YSLEER. The CDR3 totals 16 residues. CDR3 sequence: CASSQAVRGGGATQYF. CDR3 coding DNA: TGCGCCAGCAGCCAAGCGGTTAGGGGCGGGGGGGCTACGCAGTATTTT.

The chain is built from TRBV9 and TRBJ2-3; D call uncertain. Trimming stripped 0 bases from V and 5 bases from J, with 7 bases between. The germline V gene encodes CDR1 SGDLS and CDR2 YYNGEE. The CDR3 length is 13 residues. The CDR3 bases are TGTGCCAGCAGCGTAGCGGTTCGAGATACGCAGTATTTT. It translates to CASSVAVRDTQYF.

Only one count was recorded for this clone. This sequence joins TRBV29-1 and TRBJ2-6; no definite D call. V was cut by 4 bases and J by 0 bases, with 7 bases left in between. Germline values: CDR1 SQVTM, CDR2 ANQGSEA. The length of the CDR3 is 14 residues. The CDR3 bases are TGCAGCGTTGGCGACATCTCTGGGGCCAACGTCCTGACTTTC. Amino acid sequence: CSVGDISGANVLTF.

The chain joins TRBV2 to TRBJ2-1, with 9 nucleotides matching TRBD2. Germline V CDR1 and CDR2: SNHLY, FYNNEI. With 2 bases clipped from V and 6 bases from J, the junction kept 5 bases outside the gene matches. This CDR3 is 15 amino acids long. The CDR3 DNA reads TGTGCCAGCAGTGAAAGGGCTAGCGGGATCAATGAGCAGTTCTTC. This gives the protein CASSERASGINEQFF.

This clone was counted a single time. V is TRBV5-1 and J is TRBJ2-1; D gene unclear. V shed 0 bases and J shed 10 bases, with 11 bases lying between them. The CDR3 totals 13 residues. Germline V gives CDR1 SGHRS, CDR2 YFSETQ. The CDR3 loop is CASSLDPSAEQFF. The CDR3 DNA sequence: TGCGCCAGCAGCTTGGACCCCAGCGCGGAGCAGTTCTTC.

The chain couples TRBV2 to TRBJ2-5; D is unresolved. The V and J ends lost 7 bases and 5 bases respectively, with 8 bases between them. Germline CDR1 reads SNHLY; CDR2 reads FYNNEI. The CDR3 totals 11 residues. CDR3 protein: CASNVRETQYF. DNA of the CDR3: TGTGCCAGCAATGTGAGGGAGACCCAGTACTTC.

The rearrangement links TRBV4-3 to TRBJ1-2; D might be TRBD1 (5 bases). Trimming took off 1 base at V and 2 bases at J, with 23 bases between the two ends. From germline, CDR1 is LGHNA and CDR2 YSLEER. The CDR3 is 19 residues long. CDR3 bases: TGCGCCAGCAGCCAAGGTCATACTATCAGAAGGGGCTGGAACTATGGCTACACCTTC. Protein: CASSQGHTIRRGWNYGYTF.

This clone has just one count. The gene calls are TRBV29-1 and TRBJ2-4, with D uncertain. This CDR3 is built from 13 residues. Germline loops: CDR1 SQVTM, CDR2 ANQGSEA. Trimming removed 4 bases from V and 0 bases from J, with 7 bases in between. The CDR3 DNA reads as TGCAGCGTTGCTAGTTTAGCCAAAAACATTCAGTACTTC. As protein: CSVASLAKNIQYF.

Of note for this clone: An end of the junction does not agree with germline; a read error may underlie this. Other nucleotide sequences in the sample specify the same CDR3. This chain links TRBV5-1 with TRBJ1-6, with 8 nucleotides matching TRBD1. Germline assignment: CDR1 SGHRS and CDR2 YFSETQ. The CDR3 extends over 18 amino acids. The CDR3 nucleotides are TGCGCCAGCAGCCACCACCCTCGGTCGGACAGGGCTGATTCCCCCCTCCACTTT. Translation: CASSHHPRSDRADSPLHF.

This chain links TRBV15 with TRBJ2-1, with D possibly TRBD1 on 5 matching bases. Germline values: CDR1 LNHNV, CDR2 YYDKDF (reference sequence). V lost 0 bases, J lost 1 base, and 16 bases lay in between. The CDR3 totals 18 residues. The CDR3 reads CATSRDLSGRSSYNEQFF. The CDR3 DNA reads as TGTGCCACCAGCAGAGATCTCTCAGGGCGAAGTTCCTACAATGAGCAGTTCTTC.

This clone was observed a few times. The J gene is TRBJ2-5, the V gene TRBV7-3; 8 bases are a match to TRBD2. This CDR3 has 15 amino acids. Losses at the gene ends were 5 bases for V and 2 bases for J; bases not matched to a gene: 7. Germline values: CDR1 SGHTA, CDR2 FQGTGA. This CDR3 reads CASSLGGVGQETQYF. The CDR3 DNA reads as TGTGCCAGCAGCCTCGGGGGGGTAGGGCAAGAGACCCAGTACTTC.

This clone was picked up one time. The junction departs from the called germline gene at one end, perhaps through a read error. The chain is built from TRBV5-1 and TRBJ2-5; D gene unclear. The CDR3 has 13 residues. Germline assignment: CDR1 SGHRS and CDR2 YFSETQ. CDR3 sequence reads: CANSFSSQETQYF. The CDR3 coding sequence is TGCGCCAACAGCTTTAGCAGCCAAGAGACCCAGTACTTC.